Following are 16 T cell receptor beta chains from one sample sequenced in a study of blood T cell repertoires in COVID-19. Generated by immunoSEQ multiplex PCR, the TCRdb table keeps only in-frame clones and is missing some. The table shows about 200,000 clones, with approximately 80% occurring only once. Material for sequencing was peripheral blood. The receptors derive from a man in his 60s with COVID-19, enrolled during active disease.

The chain links TRBV19 to TRBJ2-2, with D maybe TRBD1 (6 bases). Germline CDR1 LNHDA, CDR2 SQIVND (reference sequence). Between the trimmed V and J ends, which lost 5 bases and 0 bases, there was a span of 16 bases. The CDR3 covers 17 residues. The CDR3 region is CASSLLGQAANTGELFF. CDR3 nucleotide sequence: TGTGCCAGTAGTTTGCTGGGACAAGCGGCGAACACCGGGGAGCTGTTTTTT. Combining the CDR3 with reference TRBV19 and TRBJ2-2 gives the whole variable domain DGGITQSPKYLFRKEGQNVTLSCEQNLNHDAMYWYRQDPGQGLRLIYYSQIVNDFQKGDIAEGYSVSREKKESFPLTVTSAQKNPTAFYLCASSLLGQAANTGELFFGEGSRLTVL.

The chain joins TRBV5-6 to TRBJ2-2; D gene uncertain. Germline CDR1 SGHDT, CDR2 YYEEEE. The ends were cut back, 4 bases at V and 3 bases at J, with 10 bases in the middle. This CDR3 is built from 14 residues. CDR3 protein: CASSPRIYTGELFF. CDR3 bases: TGTGCCAGCAGCCCCAGAATTTACACCGGGGAGCTGTTTTTT.

The rearrangement uses TRBV19 and TRBJ2-3; TRBD2 matches at 12 bases. V shed 5 bases, J shed 2 bases, and the junction held 5 bases outside the gene matches. CDR1 is LNHDA and CDR2 is SQIVND in the germline V gene (reference sequence). The CDR3 loop spans 16 amino acids. CDR3 DNA: TGTGCCAGTAGTCCTCGACTAGCGGGGGCCACAGATACGCAGTATTTT. As protein: CASSPRLAGATDTQYF.

The gene calls are TRBV27 and TRBJ2-1, with a weak D call TRBD1 (5 bases). The V gene's germline CDR1 is MNHEY and CDR2 SMNVEV (reference sequence). CDR3 size: 16 residues. The V end was cut by 4 bases, the J end by 3 bases, with 16 bases between. The CDR3 loop is CASSSTRGRVYNEQFF. The CDR3 nucleotides are TGTGCCAGCAGTTCAACGCGTGGCAGGGTCTACAATGAGCAGTTCTTC.

The V call is TRBV7-8, the J call TRBJ1-4; 8 nucleotides match TRBD1. This CDR3 has 15 residues. Trimming cost V 5 bases and J 0 bases; bases outside gene matches: 2. Per germline, CDR1 SGHVS and CDR2 FQNEAQ. The CDR3 spells CASSVQGATNEKLFF. DNA for the CDR3: TGTGCCAGCAGCGTACAGGGGGCAACTAATGAAAAACTGTTTTTT.

V usage is TRBV24-1 and J usage is TRBJ2-5; no clear D. Trimming stripped 3 bases from V and 4 bases from J, with 5 bases between. Germline V gene data show CDR1 as KGHDR and CDR2 as SFDVKD. The CDR3 totals 12 residues. CDR3 DNA sequence: TGTGCCACCAGTGATCCCCTAGAGACCCAGTACTTC. It encodes CATSDPLETQYF.

This chain joins TRBV7-9 and TRBJ2-1, with a tentative D call TRBD1 (6 bases). The CDR3 is 14 residues long. From germline, CDR1 is SEHNR and CDR2 FQNEAQ (reference sequence). V was trimmed by 5 bases and J by 2 bases, leaving 10 bases between them. The CDR3 DNA follows: TGTGCCAGCAGCCCGCAGGGGACCTACAATGAGCAGTTCTTC. Translation: CASSPQGTYNEQFF.

This chain connects TRBV27 to TRBJ1-4; 7 nucleotides line up with TRBD1. Germline V CDR1 and CDR2: MNHEY, SMNVEV (reference sequence). CDR3 length: 15 residues. J lost 2 bases, V lost 6 bases, and 6 bases had no gene match. CDR3 amino acids: CASRLTGVTNEKLFF. CDR3 nucleotide sequence: TGTGCCAGCAGGCTTACAGGGGTTACTAATGAAAAACTGTTTTTT. Full variable domain (outside the CDR3, taken from reference TRBV27 and TRBJ1-4): EAQVTQNPRYLITVTGKKLTVTCSQNMNHEYMSWYRQDPGLGLRQIYYSMNVEVTDKGDVPEGYKVSRKEKRNFPLILESPSPNQTSLYFCASRLTGVTNEKLFFGSGTQLSVL.

This chain uses TRBV5-4 with TRBJ1-2; tentatively, D is TRBD1 (6 bases). Germline-derived CDR1 and CDR2 are SGHNT and YYREEE (reference sequence). The CDR3 loop spans 13 amino acids. V was clipped by 4 bases and J by 3 bases, with 10 bases between them. DNA of the CDR3: TGTGCCAGCAGCCGGGACACGGACTATGGCTACACCTTC. As protein: CASSRDTDYGYTF.

This clone was seen many times. The genes are TRBV9 and TRBJ2-3, with 11 bases aligning to TRBD1. Germline values: CDR1 SGDLS, CDR2 YYNGEE. CDR3 length equals 16 residues. V dropped 0 bases and J dropped 2; count of bases not matched to a gene: 2. The CDR3 is CASSVVGQGDTDTQYF. CDR3 coding DNA: TGTGCCAGCAGCGTAGTGGGACAGGGGGACACAGATACGCAGTATTTT.

This clone was counted only a few times. The chain links TRBV2 to TRBJ1-2; 9 bases match TRBD1. The CDR3 runs 13 residues. Germline lookup yields CDR1 SNHLY and CDR2 FYNNEI. V lost 6 bases and J lost 6; bases outside the gene matches: 5. The DNA for the CDR3 is TGTGCCAGCAGAGACAGGGGGTCGGATGGCTACACCTTC. Encoded protein: CASRDRGSDGYTF.

This chain links TRBV2 with TRBJ1-4; the D gene is possibly TRBD1 (5 bases). Germline CDR1 reads SNHLY; CDR2 reads FYNNEI. The V end was cut by 9 bases, the J end by 6 bases, with 14 bases between. The CDR3 spans 13 residues. The CDR3 protein is CASARGLDEKLFF. CDR3 in DNA: TGTGCCAGTGCTCGGGGACTGGATGAAAAACTGTTTTTT.

J is TRBJ2-7 and V is TRBV7-6; TRBD2 is a possible D gene (6 bases). Germline values: CDR1 SGHVS, CDR2 FNYEAQ. This CDR3 region has 16 residues. V was pared by 2 bases and J by 2 bases, with 16 bases between. The CDR3 loop reads CASSLIAASAAYEQYF. The CDR3 DNA sequence: TGTGCCAGCAGCTTAATAGCGGCTAGCGCAGCCTACGAGCAGTACTTC.

This sequence joins TRBV11-2 and TRBJ1-5, with TRBD1 as a possible D gene (5 bases). This CDR3 has 15 amino acids. The germline V and J ends were trimmed by 3 bases and 0 bases, with 9 bases remaining between them. Per germline, CDR1 SGHAT and CDR2 FQNNGV. CDR3 amino acids: CASSFDSNSNQPQHF. CDR3 nucleotides: TGTGCCAGCAGCTTTGACAGTAATAGCAATCAGCCCCAGCATTTT.

V usage is TRBV21-1 and J usage is TRBJ1-3; the table calls TRBD1, which could not be checked here. TRBV21-1 is noted as a pseudogene. The CDR3 is 16 residues long. The CDR3 nucleotides read TGTGCCAGCAGCAAAGAACAGGCCTCGGGCGGAAACACCATATATTTT. Its protein product is CASSKEQASGGNTIYF.

This chain connects TRBV6-1 to TRBJ1-2; D call uncertain. The CDR3 runs 11 residues. Trimming left V 1 base short and J 7 bases short, with 4 bases between. Germline V gene sequence: CDR1 MNHNS, CDR2 SASEGT. This CDR3 is CASSEVAGYTF. For the CDR3, the DNA is TGTGCCAGCAGTGAAGTGGCTGGCTACACCTTC.